This T cell receptor beta chain was recovered during a study of T cell responses to AZD1222 COVID-19 vaccine. Findings and limits, study-wide: Per reports, nearly half of all spike-specific TCRs target regions that are unmutated in variants.

In the case of this clone: Its antigen is as yet unknown.

CDR1 SNHLY and CDR2 FYNNEI come from the germline V gene. The length of the CDR3 is 13 residues. Trimming took 4 bases from V and 2 from J, leaving 5 bases between them. Using immunoSEQ multiplex PCR, the repertoire was profiled, and TCRdb retains in-frame clones only, with some absent. The sample contains 90,000 to 110,000 clones, 80% to 90% of which appear only once. The TCR sequence derives from an adult who received the AZD1222 COVID-19 vaccine. The input for sequencing was peripheral blood, taken 28 days after the second AZD1222 dose. This chain connects TRBV2 to TRBJ1-4; D gene unclear. CDR3 residues: CASSASTNEKLFF. CDR3 nucleotide sequence: TGTGCCAGCAGTGCCTCCACTAATGAAAAACTGTTTTTT.